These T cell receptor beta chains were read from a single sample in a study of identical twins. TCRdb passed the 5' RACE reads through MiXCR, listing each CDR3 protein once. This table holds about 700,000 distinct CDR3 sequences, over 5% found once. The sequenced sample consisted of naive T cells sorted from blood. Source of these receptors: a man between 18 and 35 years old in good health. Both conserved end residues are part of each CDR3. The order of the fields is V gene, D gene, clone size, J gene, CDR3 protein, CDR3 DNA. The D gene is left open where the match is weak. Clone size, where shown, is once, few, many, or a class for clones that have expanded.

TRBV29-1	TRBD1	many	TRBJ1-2	CSVEALSTGTGNGYTF	TGCAGCGTTGAAGCGTTATCCACCGGGACAGGGAATGGCTACACCTTC
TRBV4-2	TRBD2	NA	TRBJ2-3	CASSHGTSATDTQYF	TGTGCCAGCAGCCATGGGACTAGCGCTACAGATACGCAGTATTTT
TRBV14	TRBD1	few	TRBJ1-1	CASSRQGARVTEAFF	TGTGCCAGCAGCCGACAGGGGGCAAGGGTCACTGAAGCTTTCTTT
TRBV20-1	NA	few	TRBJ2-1	CSARPPGGAYNEQFF	TGCAGTGCTAGGCCCCCAGGAGGAGCGTACAATGAGCAGTTCTTC
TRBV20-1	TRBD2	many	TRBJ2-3	CSAAPSSGSEADTQYF	TGCAGTGCTGCCCCTTCAAGCGGGAGCGAGGCAGATACGCAGTATTTT
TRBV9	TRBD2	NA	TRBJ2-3	CASSAGTSVTSTDTQYF	TGTGCCAGCAGCGCCGGGACTAGCGTCACTAGCACAGATACGCAGTATTTT
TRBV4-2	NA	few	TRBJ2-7	CASSQGLGGSFLGEQYF	TGTGCCAGCAGCCAAGGGCTTGGCGGGTCCTTCCTGGGCGAGCAGTACTTC
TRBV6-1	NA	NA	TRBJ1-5	CASSEGKPQHF	TGTGCCAGCAGTGAGGGAAAGCCCCAGCATTTT
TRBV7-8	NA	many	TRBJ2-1	CASSPVLGNEQFF	TGTGCCAGCAGCCCTGTACTCGGGAATGAGCAGTTCTTC
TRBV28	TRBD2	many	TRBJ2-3	CASSSQREGRKDTQYF	TGTGCCAGCAGTTCCCAGCGGGAGGGCCGAAAAGATACGCAGTATTTT
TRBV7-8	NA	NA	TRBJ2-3	CASSYRPDSTDTQYF	TGTGCCAGCAGCTACCGACCTGACAGCACAGATACGCAGTATTTT
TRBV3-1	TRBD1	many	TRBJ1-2	CASSRSTDRDYGYTF	TGTGCCAGCAGCCGGAGCACGGACAGGGACTATGGCTACACCTTC
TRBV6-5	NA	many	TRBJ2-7	CASTPNEQYF	TGTGCCAGCACCCCGAACGAGCAGTACTTC
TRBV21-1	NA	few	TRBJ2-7	CASSKSCSYEQYF	TGTGCCAGCAGCAAGTCGTGCTCCTACGAGCAGTACTTC
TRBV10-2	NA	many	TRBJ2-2	CASSQGAGELFF	TGCGCCAGCAGCCAGGGTGCCGGGGAGCTGTTTTTT
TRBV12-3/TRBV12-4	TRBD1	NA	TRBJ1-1	CASRRTGAMNTEAFF	TGTGCCAGCAGACGGACAGGAGCAATGAACACTGAAGCTTTCTTT
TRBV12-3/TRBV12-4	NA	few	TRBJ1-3	CVSSRQAFGNTIYF	TGTGTCAGCAGTCGACAGGCCTTTGGAAACACCATATATTTT
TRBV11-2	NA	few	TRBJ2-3	CASRSIQQNTDTQYF	TGTGCCAGCAGATCTATCCAACAGAACACAGATACGCAGTATTTT
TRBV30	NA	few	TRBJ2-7	CAWRSPGPYEQYF	TGTGCCTGGAGGTCCCCAGGGCCCTACGAGCAGTACTTC
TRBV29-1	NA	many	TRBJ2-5	CSVVYQETQYF	TGCAGCGTAGTGTACCAAGAGACCCAGTACTTC
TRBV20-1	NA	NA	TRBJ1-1	CSAREQTGNTEAFF	TGCAGTGCTAGAGAACAGACGGGGAACACTGAAGCTTTCTTT
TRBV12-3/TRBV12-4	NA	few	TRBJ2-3	CASSFLGSPTDTQYF	TGTGCCAGCAGTTTTCTGGGGTCTCCTACAGATACGCAGTATTTT
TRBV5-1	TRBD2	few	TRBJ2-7	CASSLSTSAEQYF	TGCGCCAGCAGCTTGAGCACTAGCGCCGAGCAGTACTTC
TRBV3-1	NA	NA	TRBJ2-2	CASSQDLPRGYGELFF	TGTGCCAGCAGCCAAGATCTCCCTCGGGGGTACGGGGAGCTGTTTTTT
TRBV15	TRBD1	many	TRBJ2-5	CATSRVAGGLGETQYF	TGTGCCACCAGCAGAGTGGCAGGGGGTCTTGGGGAGACCCAGTACTTC
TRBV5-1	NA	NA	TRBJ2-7	CASRFRDGSYEQYF	TGCGCCAGCCGGTTCAGGGACGGATCCTACGAGCAGTACTTC
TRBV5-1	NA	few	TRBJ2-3	CASSRRTNTDTQYF	TGCGCCAGCAGCAGGCGGACTAATACAGATACGCAGTATTTT
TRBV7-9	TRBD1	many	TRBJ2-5	CASRSGQGLYQETQYF	TGTGCCAGCAGATCAGGACAGGGACTGTACCAAGAGACCCAGTACTTC
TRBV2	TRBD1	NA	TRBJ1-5	CASDRGGSNQPQHF	TGTGCCAGCGACAGGGGGGGAAGCAATCAGCCCCAGCATTTT
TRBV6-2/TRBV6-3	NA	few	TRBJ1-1	CASSPHRTGNTEAFF	TGTGCCAGCAGTCCGCATCGCACAGGGAACACTGAAGCTTTCTTT
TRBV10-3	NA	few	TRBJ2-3	CAISGVLTDTQYF	TGTGCCATCAGTGGAGTATTGACAGATACGCAGTATTTT
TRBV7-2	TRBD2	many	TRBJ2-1	CASSPAGVVKFF	TGTGCCAGCAGCCCGGCGGGGGTGGTTAAGTTCTTC
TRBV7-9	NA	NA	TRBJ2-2	CASSLIVPAGELFF	TGTGCCAGCAGCTTAATTGTGCCCGCCGGGGAGCTGTTTTTT
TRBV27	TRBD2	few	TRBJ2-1	CASIPGTSGYNEQFF	TGTGCCAGCATCCCCGGGACTAGCGGCTACAATGAGCAGTTCTTC
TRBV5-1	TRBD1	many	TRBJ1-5	CASSQTGGASNQPQHF	TGCGCCAGCAGCCAGACAGGGGGCGCGAGCAATCAGCCCCAGCATTTT
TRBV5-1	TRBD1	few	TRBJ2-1	CASSYWTGDNEQFF	TGCGCCAGCAGCTATTGGACAGGGGACAATGAGCAGTTCTTC
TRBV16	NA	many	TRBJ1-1	CASSQSTGLEAFF	TGTGCCAGCAGCCAATCAACCGGGCTTGAAGCTTTCTTT
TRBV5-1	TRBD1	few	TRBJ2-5	CASSFGRGRQETQYF	TGCGCCAGCAGCTTTGGCAGGGGGAGACAAGAGACCCAGTACTTC
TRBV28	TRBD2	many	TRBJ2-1	CASKTSGRGEQFF	TGTGCCAGCAAAACTAGCGGGAGGGGAGAGCAGTTCTTC